This T cell receptor (beta chain) was captured in a study of neurological immune-mediated disorders. The ends were cut back, 1 base at V and 3 bases at J, with 6 bases in the middle. The CDR3 sequence is 13 residues long. Germline values: CDR1 SGHRS, CDR2 YFSETQ. Findings and caveats of the study: The study found the most TCR clonal expansion in HTLV-1-associated myelopathy and the least in multiple sclerosis, below healthy controls.

Points on this clonotype: As yet, its antigen is unknown. No conserved phenylalanine or tryptophan ends this CDR3, so it is likely a read error.

TCRdb reprocessed the 5' RACE reads with MiXCR, giving one entry per CDR3 protein. The sample records about 27,000 distinct CDR3 sequences, over 3% being singletons. The genes are TRBV5-1 and TRBJ2-3; D not certain. The sequencing input was PBMCs. This TCR came from a woman aged 30 to 39 with multiple sclerosis. The CDR3 loop is CASSLQRTDTQYN. CDR3 in DNA: TGCGCCAGCAGCTTGCAAAGAACAGATACGCAGTATAAT.